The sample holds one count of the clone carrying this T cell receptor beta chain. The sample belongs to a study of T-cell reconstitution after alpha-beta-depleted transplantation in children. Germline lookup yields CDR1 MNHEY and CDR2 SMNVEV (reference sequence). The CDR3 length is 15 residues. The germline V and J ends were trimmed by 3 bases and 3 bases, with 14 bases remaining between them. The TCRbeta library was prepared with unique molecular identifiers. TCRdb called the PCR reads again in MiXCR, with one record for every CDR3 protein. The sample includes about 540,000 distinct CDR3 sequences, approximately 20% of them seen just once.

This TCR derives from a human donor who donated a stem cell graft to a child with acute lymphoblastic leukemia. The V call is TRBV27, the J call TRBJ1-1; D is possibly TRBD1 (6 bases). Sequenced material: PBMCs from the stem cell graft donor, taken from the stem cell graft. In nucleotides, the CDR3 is TGTGCCAGCAGTTTCTCCTGGGGGGGCTACACTGAAGCTTTCTTT. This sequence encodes CASSFSWGGYTEAFF.